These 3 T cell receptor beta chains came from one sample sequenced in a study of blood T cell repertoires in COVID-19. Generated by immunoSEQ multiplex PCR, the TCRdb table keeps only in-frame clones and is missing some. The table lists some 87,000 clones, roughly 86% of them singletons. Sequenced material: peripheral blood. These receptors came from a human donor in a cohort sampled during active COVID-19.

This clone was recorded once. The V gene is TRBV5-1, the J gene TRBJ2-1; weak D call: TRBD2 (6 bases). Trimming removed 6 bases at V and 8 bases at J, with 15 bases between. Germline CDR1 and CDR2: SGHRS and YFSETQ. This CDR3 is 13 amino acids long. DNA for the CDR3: TGCGCCAGCACCTCCTGGGGGGAGGATGAGCAGTTCTTC. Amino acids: CASTSWGEDEQFF.

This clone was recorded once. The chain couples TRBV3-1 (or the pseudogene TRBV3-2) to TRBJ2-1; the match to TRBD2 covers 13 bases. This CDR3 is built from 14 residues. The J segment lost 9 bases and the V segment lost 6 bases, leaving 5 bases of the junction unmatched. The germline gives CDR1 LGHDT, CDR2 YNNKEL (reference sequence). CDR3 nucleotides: TGTGCCAGCAGACCCGGGACTAGCGGGACTGAGCAGTTCTTC. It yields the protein CASRPGTSGTEQFF.

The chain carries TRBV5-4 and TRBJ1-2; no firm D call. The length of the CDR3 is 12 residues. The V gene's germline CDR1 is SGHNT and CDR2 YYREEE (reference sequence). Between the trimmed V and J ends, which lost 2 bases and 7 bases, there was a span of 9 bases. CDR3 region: CASSFESGGYTF. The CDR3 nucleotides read TGTGCCAGCAGCTTTGAGAGCGGTGGCTACACCTTC.